Given below is one T cell receptor (beta chain) in context. Its specificity is not known. The PCR was carried out with 60 Vbeta primers and 13 Jbeta primers. Profiling relied on immunoSEQ multiplex PCR, and the TCRdb table lists in-frame clones only, not all of them. The sample lists fewer than 140,000 clones; 82% were seen once. The sample comes from a study of cytomegalovirus exposure and HLA in healthy donors. Study outcomes and limitations: As immune exposure information, only CMV serostatus was available. Under in vitro conditions, three CMV-associated chains were confirmed as specific for CMV antigens.

With 5 bases removed from V and 13 bases from J, the gap between germline ends came to 12 bases. The CDR3 length is 12 residues. CDR1 and CDR2 from the germline V gene are MNHEY and SMNVEV (reference sequence). The sample was PBMCs. The source is a middle-aged man in good health and CMV-seronegative. The chain couples TRBV27 to TRBJ1-6; D call uncertain. CDR3 coding DNA: TGTGCCAGCAGTACCCCCCCTGGCCCCCTCCACTTT. Translated: CASSTPPGPLHF.